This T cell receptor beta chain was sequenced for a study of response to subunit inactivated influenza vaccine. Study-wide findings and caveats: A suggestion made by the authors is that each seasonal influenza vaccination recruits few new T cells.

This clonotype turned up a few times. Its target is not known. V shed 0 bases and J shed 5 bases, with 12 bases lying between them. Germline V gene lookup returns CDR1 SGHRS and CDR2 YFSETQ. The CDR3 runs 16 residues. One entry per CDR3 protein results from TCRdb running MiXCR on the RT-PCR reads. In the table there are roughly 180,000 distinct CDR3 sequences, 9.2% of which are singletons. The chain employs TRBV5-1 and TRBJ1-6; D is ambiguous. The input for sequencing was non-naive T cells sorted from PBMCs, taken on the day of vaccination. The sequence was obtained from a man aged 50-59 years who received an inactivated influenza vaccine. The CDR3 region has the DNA TGCGCCAGCAGCTTGGCTCCCAGCCAAGATAATTCACCCCTCCACTTT. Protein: CASSLAPSQDNSPLHF.